These T cell receptor beta chains were read from a single sample in a study of regulatory T cells in long-lasting Graves disease. TCRdb fed the reads into MiXCR, producing one record per CDR3 protein. The table lists several hundred distinct CDR3 sequences, 65% to 90% of them singletons. Sequenced material: peripheral blood mononuclear cells (PBMCs), taken with antithyroid drug treatment, in newly diagnosed or persistent Graves disease (not recorded which). These receptor sequences come from a man aged 18 to 29 with Graves disease. Each CDR3 is given with its conserved first and last residue. A D gene is named only where the DNA matches it firmly. For some rows the clone size is stated as once, few or many, or as a class when expanded; others skip it.

j_call d_call v_call clone_size cdr3_nt cdr3_aa
TRBJ2-1 TRBD2 TRBV27 . TGTGCCAGCAGTTTCGGCGGGAGAGAATCCTACAATGAGCAGTTCTTC CASSFGGRESYNEQFF
TRBJ1-1 . TRBV3-1 once TGTGCCAGCAGCCGATCGGCACGGACTGAAGCTTTCTTT CASSRSARTEAFF
TRBJ2-5 TRBD2 TRBV5-1 . TGCGCCAGCAGCTTGCAGAGGGAGGGCCCTCGGGAGACCCAGTACTTC CASSLQREGPRETQYF
TRBJ2-7 . TRBV18 . TGTGCCAGCTCACCACCAGGCCGGACCTACGAGCAGTACTTC CASSPPGRTYEQYF
TRBJ1-1 . TRBV3-1 once TGTGCCAGCAGCAGGGGCTTAGCGGGCACTGAAGCTTTCTTT CASSRGLAGTEAFF
TRBJ1-2 . TRBV28 . TGTGCCACCCGAGAAAGACAGCTATATGGCTACACCTTC CATRERQLYGYTF
TRBJ1-1 TRBD1 TRBV6-2/TRBV6-3 . TGTGCCAGCAGTTACGAGACAGGGGTCACTGAAGCTTTCTTT CASSYETGVTEAFF
TRBJ2-2 TRBD1 TRBV5-1 . TGCGCCACCGGACAGGGCTCAACCGGGGAGCTGTTTTTT CATGQGSTGELFF
TRBJ1-1 . TRBV6-5 . TGTGCCAGCAGTTTCTACCGGGGGAACACTGAAGCTTTCTTT CASSFYRGNTEAFF
TRBJ1-3 . TRBV4-1 few TGCGCCAGCAGCCAAACACAGACGGTCTTGGGGGGAAACACCATATATTTT CASSQTQTVLGGNTIYF
TRBJ1-2 . TRBV4-1 . TGCGCCAGCAGCCCTCCGACAAGGCCGAACTATGGCTACACCTTC CASSPPTRPNYGYTF
TRBJ2-5 TRBD1 TRBV6-2/TRBV6-3 once TGTGCCAGTCGCAGGGGGGAGACCCAGTACTTC CASRRGETQYF
TRBJ2-2 . TRBV29-1 . TGCAGCGTTGAAGGAGGGATTACGAACACCGGGGAGCTGTTTTTT CSVEGGITNTGELFF
TRBJ1-4 . TRBV7-9 . TGTGCCAGCAGCCCTTACAGGGTATCGCTGTCTAATGAAAAACTGTTTTTT CASSPYRVSLSNEKLFF
TRBJ1-6 . TRBV6-6 . TGTGCCAACTCTTTTGGCGGGTATAATTCACCCCTCCACTTT CANSFGGYNSPLHF
TRBJ1-4 TRBD1 TRBV6-5 . TGTGCCAGCAGTTACGGGACAGGGGGCCGGACTAATGAAAAACTGTTTTTT CASSYGTGGRTNEKLFF
TRBJ2-4 . TRBV20-1 . TGCAGTGCTAGCGGGAGTGAGGACATTCAGTACTTC CSASGSEDIQYF
TRBJ1-5 . TRBV4-1 . TGCGCCAGCAGCCAAGTGGGGGGCAATAGCAATCAGCCCCAGCATTTT CASSQVGGNSNQPQHF
TRBJ1-1 . TRBV6-1 . TGTGCCAGCAGTGAAATTGGGAGGACCGTAGGGACTGAAGCTTTCTTT CASSEIGRTVGTEAFF
TRBJ2-7 . TRBV28 . TGTGCCAGCAGGGGGACAACTTACGAGCAGTACTTC CASRGTTYEQYF
TRBJ1-1 . TRBV20-1 . TGCAGTGCTAGAGTTCGGGTTGTGGAAGCTTTCTTT CSARVRVVEAFF
TRBJ2-5 . TRBV9 . TGTGCCAGCAGCGTAGGGGGGGCGCAGACGGAGACCCAGTACTTC CASSVGGAQTETQYF
TRBJ2-5 TRBD2 TRBV27 . TGTGCCAGCAGTTTATTTGGGACTAGCGGGAGGGAGACCCAGTACTTC CASSLFGTSGRETQYF